The 18 T cell receptor beta chains presented below share a single source sample, sequenced in a study of T cell responses to AZD1222 COVID-19 vaccine. Measured with immunoSEQ multiplex PCR; TCRdb has only the in-frame clones, and not every one. The data hold 120,000 to 150,000 clones, with about 89% observed a single time. The material was peripheral blood, obtained on day 0 of AZD1222 vaccination. The receptors shown here come from an adult in good health.

The rearrangement joins TRBV5-4 to TRBJ1-2; possible D gene TRBD1, 5 bases. V dropped 4 bases and J dropped 4 bases, with 20 bases sitting between them. The CDR3 spans 16 residues. Germline V CDR1 and CDR2: SGHNT, YYREEE (reference sequence). CDR3 protein: CASSHLEPGRGYGYTF. The CDR3 region has the DNA TGTGCCAGCAGCCATTTAGAACCGGGACGAGGCTATGGCTACACCTTC.

The V and J genes are TRBV6-5 and TRBJ1-1; perhaps TRBD1 as D (5 bases). Trimming cost V 6 bases and J 1 base, with 9 bases left between them. Germline CDR1 reads MNHEY; CDR2 reads SVGAGI. This CDR3 comprises 13 residues. DNA for the CDR3: TGTGCCAGCAGCCTCCAGGGGAACACTGAAGCTTTCTTT. Its translation is CASSLQGNTEAFF.

V and J are TRBV29-1 and TRBJ2-1; 11 nucleotides line up with TRBD2. The germline CDR1 and CDR2 sequences are SQVTM and ANQGSEA. The J segment lost 15 bases and the V segment lost 5 bases, leaving 12 bases of the junction unmatched. This CDR3 region has 13 residues. The CDR3: CSVRDSGRASRFF. The DNA for the CDR3 is TGCAGCGTTAGAGATAGCGGGAGGGCCTCACGGTTCTTC.

This rearrangement joins TRBV6-5 to TRBJ1-2, with no clear D. This CDR3 is built from 14 residues. CDR1 is MNHEY and CDR2 is SVGAGI in the germline V gene. Trimming pared 7 bases from V and 8 bases from J, leaving 20 bases between. In DNA, the CDR3 is TGTGCCAGCAAAGGCAGGCATTCCCCTAAGGGCTACACCTTC. Amino acid sequence: CASKGRHSPKGYTF.

This chain uses TRBV10-3 with TRBJ2-7; either TRBD1 or TRBD2 may supply D (5 bases each). V lost 7 bases and J 5 bases, leaving 21 bases between the germline ends. The CDR3 totals 15 residues. Germline V gene sequence: CDR1 ENHRY, CDR2 SYGVKD. This CDR3 is CAINDWGGGGDEQYF. The CDR3 coding sequence is TGTGCCATCAATGACTGGGGCGGCGGAGGCGACGAGCAGTACTTC.

The rearrangement uses TRBV18 and TRBJ2-1; 7 bases map to TRBD2. The germline CDR1 and CDR2 sequences are KGHSH and LQKENI. After removal of 4 bases from V and 7 bases from J, the junction contained 4 bases not matched to a gene. This CDR3 comprises 13 residues. CDR3 in DNA: TGTGCCAGCTCACTACTAGCGCCTAATGAGCAGTTCTTC. Its protein is CASSLLAPNEQFF.

CDR3 residues: CASSLGLDWGKNIQYF. CDR3 DNA sequence: TGTGCCAGCAGCCTTGGACTAGACTGGGGCAAAAACATTCAGTACTTC. The V call is TRBV7-9, the J call TRBJ2-4, with 7 nucleotides matching TRBD2. With V trimmed by 5 bases and J by 3 bases, 10 bases remained unmatched. The CDR3 length is 16 residues. Germline CDR1 and CDR2: SEHNR and FQNEAQ (reference sequence).

The chain uses TRBV5-6 and TRBJ1-1; perhaps TRBD1 as D (6 bases). The CDR3 covers 12 residues. Germline values: CDR1 SGHDT, CDR2 YYEEEE. The germline V and J ends were trimmed by 4 bases and 6 bases, with 10 bases remaining between them. CDR3 loop: CASSRRTAEAFF. The CDR3 DNA reads as TGTGCCAGCAGCCGAAGGACAGCTGAAGCTTTCTTT.

This clone was observed once. The J gene is TRBJ2-7, the V gene TRBV19, with D possibly matching TRBD1 (6 bases). This CDR3 contains 15 residues. In germline, CDR1 is LNHDA, CDR2 SQIVND (reference sequence). The ends were cut back, 3 bases at V and 3 bases at J, with 15 bases in the middle. CDR3 sequence (DNA): TGTGCCAGTAGTATCCCGGGACAAACTATCTACGAGCAGTACTTC. Residues: CASSIPGQTIYEQYF.

This sequence joins TRBV6-1 and TRBJ1-2; D unresolved. CDR1 is MNHNS and CDR2 is SASEGT in the germline V gene. V was cut by 1 base and J by 7 bases, with 16 bases left in between. This CDR3 is 15 amino acids long. CDR3: CASSEVRRRAAGYTF. The CDR3 coding sequence is TGTGCCAGCAGTGAAGTTAGACGCCGGGCCGCTGGCTACACCTTC.

The V gene is TRBV5-1, the J gene TRBJ2-1; no clear D gene. CDR1 and CDR2 from the germline V gene are SGHRS and YFSETQ. Deletions cut 0 bases from V and 0 bases from J, with 7 bases between. The CDR3 is 15 amino acids. The CDR3 spells CASSLGLSSYNEQFF. DNA for the CDR3: TGCGCCAGCAGCTTGGGACTTAGCTCCTACAATGAGCAGTTCTTC.

V usage is TRBV7-6 and J usage is TRBJ2-1; 7 bases are shared with TRBD1. CDR1 is SGHVS and CDR2 is FNYEAQ in the germline V gene. The CDR3 is 14 amino acids. The ends lost 3 bases at V and 8 bases at J; junction bases unmatched: 7. In DNA, the CDR3 is TGTGCCAGCAGCTTGACAGGGATTATCTATGAGCAGTTCTTC. Protein sequence: CASSLTGIIYEQFF.

This clone was seen a single time. V gene TRBV6-2 or TRBV6-3 combines with J gene TRBJ2-5; D not certain. Germline V gene lookup returns CDR1 MNHEY and CDR2 SVGEGT. V lost 1 base and J lost 4, with 10 bases in between. This CDR3 region has 14 residues. The CDR3 reads CASSYFGLGETQYF. The CDR3 DNA is TGTGCCAGCAGTTACTTTGGGTTAGGAGAGACCCAGTACTTC.

This clone has just a few counts. V usage is TRBV3-1 (or the pseudogene TRBV3-2) and J usage is TRBJ2-7; D not resolved. Germline-derived CDR1 and CDR2 are LGHDT and YNNKEL (reference sequence). This CDR3 is 14 amino acids long. Trimming stripped 4 bases from V and 4 bases from J, with 14 bases between. CDR3 amino acids: CASSPPFLKYEQYF. CDR3 coding DNA: TGTGCCAGCAGCCCACCGTTTCTAAAATACGAGCAGTACTTC.

The chain has TRBV10-1 and TRBJ2-1; weak D call: TRBD2 (6 bases). The CDR3 length is 15 residues. V lost 6 bases, J lost 8 bases, and 20 bases lay in between. Germline CDR1 is WNHNN and CDR2 is SYGVQD (reference sequence). The CDR3 nucleotides read TGCGCCAGCAGCGAGGTTACAGGCGGGGCGGATGAGCAGTTCTTC. Protein product: CASSEVTGGADEQFF.

The rearrangement links TRBV9 to TRBJ1-2, with D possibly TRBD1 on 6 matching bases. Germline V CDR1 and CDR2: SGDLS, YYNGEE. Trimming took off 4 bases at V and 3 bases at J, with 13 bases between the two ends. This CDR3 has 14 residues. The CDR3 spells CASSSGRGDYGYTF. The DNA of the CDR3 is TGTGCCAGCAGCTCCGGCAGGGGTGACTATGGCTACACCTTC. Variable domain in full (rest from reference TRBV9 and TRBJ1-2): DSGVTQTPKHLITATGQRVTLRCSPRSGDLSVYWYQQSLDQGLQFLIQYYNGEERAKGNILERFSAQQFPDLHSELNLSSLELGDSALYFCASSSGRGDYGYTFGSGTRLTVV.

The genes are TRBV5-1 and TRBJ2-2; D not resolved. This CDR3 has 12 amino acids. V was cut by 0 bases and J by 7 bases, with 4 bases left in between. Germline lookup yields CDR1 SGHRS and CDR2 YFSETQ. The CDR3 coding sequence is TGCGCCAGCAGCTTGGACTACGGGGAGCTGTTTTTT. Amino acid sequence: CASSLDYGELFF.

The V gene is TRBV5-1, the J gene TRBJ2-5; D uncertain. The CDR3 is 14 amino acids. Trimming removed 5 bases from V and 1 base from J, with 12 bases in between. Germline V CDR1 and CDR2: SGHRS, YFSETQ. The CDR3 nucleotides read TGCGCCAGCAGAGGGCCCGATCCCCAAGAGACCCAGTACTTC. Translated: CASRGPDPQETQYF.